This T cell receptor (beta chain) was sequenced for a study of OX40 agonist ivuxolimab in advanced cancers. A note on the overall study: The costimulatory receptor OX40 (CD134) was targeted by ivuxolimab, a fully human IgG2 agonistic monoclonal antibody. Intravenous ivuxolimab was administered to patients every 2 weeks at six dose levels: 0.01, 0.1, 0.3, 1.5, 3 and 10 mg/kg. Of the approximately 50 patients in dose escalation, about 19 had hepatocellular carcinoma, some 15 had melanoma, 9 had renal cell carcinoma and 9 had head and neck cancer. In the dose-escalation cohort, 75% to 85% of patients were male, and the mean age was roughly 56 years with a range of about 20 to 79. Prior anti-PD-1, anti-PD-L1 or anti-CTLA-4 therapy was permitted, and approximately 40% of dose-escalation patients had received checkpoint inhibitors. Partial responses occurred in three dose-escalation patients: two with cutaneous melanoma and one with hepatocellular carcinoma. Peripheral TCRbeta sequencing aimed to test whether ivuxolimab altered TCR sequence diversity and caused clonal T-cell expansion. The monotherapy dose-escalation portion (N = 52 patients) of the phase I ivuxolimab trial is reported in the paper. Study-wide conclusions, independent of this receptor: Low levels of normalized T-cell clonal expansion were also seen in some patients who did not respond. On average, CD8+ T cells showed more expanded clones than CD4+ T cells after ivuxolimab. At doses of 0.1 to 3.0 mg/kg, clonal expansion of both CD4+ and CD8+ T cells in blood was seen between baseline and week 6. Partial responders in the 0.1-3.0 mg/kg groups had among the lowest normalized peripheral clonal expansion, especially among CD8+ T cells. The antigen specificity of the peripheral T cells that underwent clonal expansion was not determined.

Genomic DNA was isolated from the sorted cells so that the TCRbeta CDR3 region could be sequenced. The immunoSEQ Assay was used to sequence the TCRbeta CDR3 regions. TCRdb holds this immuneACCESS table with in-frame rearrangements only. Some clones are missing; in checked studies, unresolved V genes explain under half, and the rest has no known cause. Recorded for this sample are under 55,000 clones; around four fifths of them occurred a single time. The biggest ten clones account for around 11% of the sample. Comment on this clone: The specificity of this receptor is unknown. No qualities accompany the bases; no much larger clone lies one base away.

Patients with autoimmune disease history or receiving systemic immunosuppression were excluded from the trial. Peripheral blood for TCR sequencing was collected from all dose cohorts at baseline, on cycle 4 day 1, and on cycle 7 day 1. Samples came from an open-label, multicenter, first-in-human phase I dose-escalation trial of ivuxolimab. Adults with locally advanced or metastatic melanoma, renal cell carcinoma, hepatocellular carcinoma or head and neck squamous cell carcinoma were enrolled in the trial. CD4+ and CD8+ T cells were sorted separately from peripheral blood before TCR sequencing. Sample: CD4+ or CD8+ T cells sorted from blood, taken in a trial of the OX40 agonist ivuxolimab. This clonotype originated in an adult with an advanced solid tumor such as melanoma, head and neck, liver or kidney cancer.

The DNA sequence reads TGTGCCAGCAGTGAACGAGGGGATCAGCCCCAGCATTTT. Its amino acids are CASSERGDQPQHF. The sequence links TRBV2 to TRBJ1-5; the D gene is perhaps TRBD1, on 5 matching bases. CDR1 is given as SNHLY and CDR2 as FYNNEI, both from the germline V gene. V and J are truncated by 2 bases and 5 bases respectively, leaving an intervening sequence of 7 bases. The CDR3 contains 13 residues, cysteine and phenylalanine counted. Only CDR3 DNA is held: 39 bases, read in frame from base 1.